This entry lists 17 T cell receptor beta chains sequenced from one sample in a study of STAT5B mutations in CD4+ large granular lymphocyte leukemia. Clones were read by immunoSEQ multiplex PCR, and TCRdb kept only the in-frame ones, dropping some. The sample has 440 or so clones; roughly 58% are singletons. What was sequenced was PBMCs. The receptors here all came from a woman between 65 and 79 years old with CD4+ T-cell large granular lymphocyte leukemia.

The chain carries TRBV29-1 and TRBJ2-7, with 7 bases identical to TRBD2. The trim removed 4 bases at V and 2 bases at J, leaving 5 bases unmatched. CDR3 length equals 13 residues. The germline CDR1 and CDR2 sequences are SQVTM and ANQGSEA. The CDR3 DNA reads TGCAGCGTTGTGCGGGGGAATACCTACGAGCAGTACTTC. Translated: CSVVRGNTYEQYF.

The chain combines TRBV6-5 with TRBJ2-6, with D maybe TRBD1 (6 bases). V gave up 9 bases and J gave up 0 bases, with 12 bases separating them. Germline values: CDR1 MNHEY, CDR2 SVGAGI. The CDR3 has 15 amino acids. The CDR3 protein is CASRQAGSGANVLTF. As DNA, the CDR3 is TGTGCCAGTAGACAGGCCGGCTCTGGGGCCAACGTCCTGACTTTC.

The V gene is TRBV30, the J gene TRBJ1-2; TRBD1 is a possible D gene (5 bases). Germline CDR1 reads GTSNPN; CDR2 reads SVGIG (reference sequence). The V gene lost 4 bases and the J gene lost 7 bases, with 13 bases spanning the gap. This CDR3 is 12 amino acids long. The CDR3 region is CAWTPGGGGYTF. The CDR3, as DNA: TGTGCCTGGACTCCCGGGGGGGGTGGCTACACCTTC.

The rearrangement joins TRBV6-5 to TRBJ1-5, with TRBD1 matching over 10 bases. V lost 6 bases to trimming and J lost 6 bases; unmatched junction nucleotides: 5. The length of the CDR3 is 14 residues. Looked up from germline, CDR1 is MNHEY and CDR2 is SVGAGI. The CDR3 bases are TGTGCCAGCAGGGGGGGACAGGGGAGTCAGCCCCAGCATTTT. Protein product: CASRGGQGSQPQHF.

A single count supports this clone. This chain uses TRBV5-6 with TRBJ2-1; weak D call: TRBD2 (5 bases). Trimming removed 2 bases at V and 9 bases at J, with 12 bases between. Germline assignment: CDR1 SGHDT and CDR2 YYEEEE. The CDR3 runs to 13 residues. The CDR3 bases are TGTGCCAGCAGCTTCGGGGAACTCAGTGAGCAGTTCTTC. Its translation is CASSFGELSEQFF.

By share, this clone ranks as medium-sized. The J gene is TRBJ2-2, the V gene TRBV7-6, with 10 bases lining up with TRBD2. This CDR3 has 16 amino acids. Germline-derived CDR1 and CDR2 are SGHVS and FNYEAQ. V trimming: 6 bases; J trimming: 4 bases; junction bases outside the gene matches: 8. The CDR3 DNA follows: TGTGCCAGCAGGATTGGACTAGCGGAGGGCACCGGGGAGCTGTTTTTT. Residues: CASRIGLAEGTGELFF.

This clone was observed a few times. J is TRBJ1-5 and V is TRBV30; no firm D call. This CDR3 is 13 amino acids long. CDR1 and CDR2 (germline): GTSNPN, SVGIG (reference sequence). The V and J ends lost 0 bases and 4 bases respectively, with 7 bases between them. CDR3 in amino acids: CAWSVGGNQPQHF. In DNA, the CDR3 is TGTGCCTGGAGTGTAGGCGGGAATCAGCCCCAGCATTTT. Drawing the rest from reference TRBV30 and TRBJ1-5, the complete variable domain is SQTIHQWPATLVQPVGSPLSLECTVEGTSNPNLYWYRQAAGRGLQLLFYSVGIGQISSEVPQNLSASRPQDRQFILSSKKLLLSDSGFYLCAWSVGGNQPQHFGDGTRLSIL.

V is TRBV7-2 and J is TRBJ1-5; possibly TRBD1 for D (5 bases). The CDR3 contains 13 residues. V lost 6 bases to trimming and J lost 5 bases, with 11 bases between them. Germline V lookup: CDR1 SGHTA, CDR2 FQGNSA. CDR3 nucleotides: TGTGCCAGCAGGCATGGGGGTGATCAGCCCCAGCATTTT. This codes for CASRHGGDQPQHF. The variable domain in full, completed from reference TRBV7-2 and TRBJ1-5, reads GAGVSQSPSNKVTEKGKDVELRCDPISGHTALYWYRQSLGQGLEFLIYFQGNSAPDKSGLPSDRFSAERTGGSVSTLTIQRTQQEDSAVYLCASRHGGDQPQHFGDGTRLSIL.

This clone has just a few counts. This chain connects TRBV5-1 to TRBJ2-5; 8 bases align to TRBD1. The CDR3 covers 15 residues. The germline gives CDR1 SGHRS, CDR2 YFSETQ. V was pared by 3 bases and J by 2 bases, with 6 bases of the junction left unmatched. CDR3 nucleotide sequence: TGCGCCAGCAGCTCGGACAGGGTCGGACAAGAGACCCAGTACTTC. As protein: CASSSDRVGQETQYF.

This sequence joins TRBV7-7 and TRBJ1-6; no reliable D call. CDR1 and CDR2 (germline): SSHAT, FNYEAQ (reference sequence). The CDR3 sequence is 13 residues long. With 1 base removed from V and 7 bases from J, the gap between germline ends came to 5 bases. The chain's CDR3 is CASSLEGNSPLHF. DNA for the CDR3: TGTGCCAGCAGCTTAGAGGGAAATTCACCCCTCCACTTT. Using reference TRBV7-7 and TRBJ1-6 for the parts outside the CDR3, the full variable domain is GAGVSQSPRYKVTKRGQDVTLRCDPISSHATLYWYQQALGQGPEFLTYFNYEAQPDKSGLPSDRFSAERPEGSISTLTIQRTEQRDSAMYRCASSLEGNSPLHFGNGTRLTVT.

In its sample, this clone was seen once. The V gene is TRBV7-6, the J gene TRBJ1-6; perhaps TRBD1 as D (6 bases). This CDR3 is 19 amino acids long. Germline lookup yields CDR1 SGHVS and CDR2 FNYEAQ. The V end lost 2 bases, the J end lost 9 bases, and 26 bases lay between the germline ends. For the CDR3, the DNA is TGTGCCAGCAGCTTAATCAGGGGTTCGGTTAAACATTGGGGTTCACCCCTCCACTTT. Translating it yields CASSLIRGSVKHWGSPLHF.

Judged by abundance, this clone is medium-sized. The V gene is TRBV4-1, the J gene TRBJ1-3; no clear D gene. Germline V gene sequence: CDR1 MGHRA, CDR2 YSYEKL. The CDR3 runs to 18 residues. The germline V and J ends were trimmed by 1 base and 0 bases, with 16 bases remaining between them. Here the CDR3 reads CASSQAAGETTSGNTIYF. CDR3 in DNA: TGCGCCAGCAGCCAAGCGGCTGGAGAGACTACCTCTGGAAACACCATATATTTT.

By share of the sample, this clone is hyperexpanded. The chain employs TRBV6-5 and TRBJ1-1, with D maybe TRBD1 (5 bases). The CDR3 totals 14 residues. V lost 4 bases and J 5 bases, leaving 14 bases between the germline ends. Germline CDR1 MNHEY, CDR2 SVGAGI. The CDR3 reads CASSLKQGWTEAFF. The CDR3 DNA sequence: TGTGCCAGCAGTTTAAAGCAGGGTTGGACTGAAGCTTTCTTT.

This clone was recorded once. The CDR3 spells CAWRGGAGITGELFF. The CDR3 coding sequence is TGTGCCTGGAGGGGGGGTGCAGGCATCACCGGGGAGCTGTTTTTT. The rearrangement links TRBV30 to TRBJ2-2, with D possibly being TRBD2 (6 bases). The CDR3 loop spans 15 amino acids. From germline, CDR1 is GTSNPN and CDR2 SVGIG (reference sequence). Trimming took 3 bases from V and 4 from J, leaving 15 bases between them.

Relative to its sample, this clone is large. V and J are TRBV18 and TRBJ1-5; weak D call: TRBD1 (5 bases). Germline loops: CDR1 KGHSH, CDR2 LQKENI. Trimming removed 6 bases from V and 5 bases from J, with 14 bases in between. This CDR3 spans 14 amino acids. The CDR3 DNA is TGTGCCAGCTCTACCACGGGGGGTGATCAGCCCCAGCATTTT. Protein: CASSTTGGDQPQHF.

This sequence joins TRBV13 and TRBJ2-3; 8 bases are shared with TRBD2. Germline CDR1 PRHDT, CDR2 FYEKMQ (reference sequence). The CDR3 consists of 16 residues. V was pared by 4 bases and J by 3 bases, with 9 bases of the junction left unmatched. Here the CDR3 reads CASSWGSGGRTDTQYF. The CDR3 nucleotides are TGTGCCAGCAGCTGGGGATCGGGGGGGCGGACAGATACGCAGTATTTT. The full variable domain, completed using reference TRBV13 and TRBJ2-3, is AAGVIQSPRHLIKEKRETATLKCYPIPRHDTVYWYQQGPGQDPQFLISFYEKMQSDKGSIPDRFSAQQFSDYHSELNMSSLELGDSALYFCASSWGSGGRTDTQYFGPGTRLTVL.

The chain couples TRBV15 to TRBJ1-6; weak D call: TRBD1 (6 bases). Trimming took 0 bases from V and 9 from J, leaving 12 bases between them. The CDR3 has 15 residues. CDR1 and CDR2 from the germline V gene are LNHNV and YYDKDF (reference sequence). The CDR3 DNA follows: TGTGCCACCAGCAGAGATCCTTTAGGGGGTTCACCCCTCCACTTT. Translating gives CATSRDPLGGSPLHF.